Sequencing of this T cell receptor beta chain was carried out in a study of T cell repertoires in cytomegalovirus infection. As for the study in general: Public signatures in TCR beta pointed to CMV infection and matching HLA type. Study-wide results and caveats: It was HLA-C-restricted CMV-specific TCR beta clonotypes that dominated the response ex vivo.

V shed 4 bases and J shed 9 bases, with 19 bases lying between them. This CDR3 is 16 amino acids long. CDR1 is SGHTA, CDR2 FQGNSA, per germline. MiXCR, run by TCRdb on the reads, gives a single entry per CDR3 protein. The sample comprises fewer than 550,000 distinct CDR3 sequences, 26% of which are singletons, and roughly 13% rests with the top ten. This clonotype appeared many times. As yet, its antigen is unknown. This TCR was recovered from a human donor in good health (CMV status not recorded). Some clones in this sample may be carry-over from other donors' samples. The chain carries TRBV7-2 and TRBJ1-6; possibly TRBD1 for D (5 bases). The sample comprised PBMCs. The CDR3 region is CASSSPTGTESSPLHF. CDR3 DNA sequence: TGTGCCAGCAGCTCCCCTACTGGGACGGAGAGTTCACCCCTCCACTTT.